The 30 T cell receptor beta chains listed next were all sequenced from one sample in a study of blood T cell repertoires in COVID-19. The data were produced by immunoSEQ multiplex PCR, yet TCRdb's version contains in-frame clones alone and is incomplete. The profile shows 160,000 or so clones, approximately 88% of them singletons. Sequencing input: PBMCs or T cells enriched from blood (not recorded which). These receptors were collected from a woman aged 50 to 60 who had recovered from COVID-19.

The rearrangement joins TRBV7-8 to TRBJ2-2, with 8 bases lining up with TRBD1. The CDR3 runs 15 residues. CDR1 and CDR2 from the germline V gene are SGHVS and FQNEAQ. V lost 5 bases and J lost 7; bases outside the gene matches: 9. CDR3 DNA: TGTGCCAGCAGCAAGTCAGGGGGCGGGTACGGGGAGCTGTTTTTT. Translated, it gives CASSKSGGGYGELFF.

This clone was recorded once. This chain links TRBV7-2 with TRBJ1-2, with 7 bases that match TRBD1. The V gene's germline CDR1 is SGHTA and CDR2 FQGNSA. The CDR3 runs to 14 residues. The junction had 4 bases not matched to a gene; V was cut back by 4 bases and J by 2 bases. CDR3 region: CASSSSTGNYGYTF. The CDR3, as DNA: TGTGCCAGCAGCTCGTCGACAGGGAACTATGGCTACACCTTC. Using reference TRBV7-2 and TRBJ1-2 for the parts outside the CDR3, the full variable domain is GAGVSQSPSNKVTEKGKDVELRCDPISGHTALYWYRQSLGQGLEFLIYFQGNSAPDKSGLPSDRFSAERTGGSVSTLTIQRTQQEDSAVYLCASSSSTGNYGYTFGSGTRLTVV.

The chain combines TRBV4-1 with TRBJ1-1; a weak D match, TRBD1 (6 bases). Looked up from germline, CDR1 is MGHRA and CDR2 is YSYEKL. The CDR3 length is 15 residues. The V and J ends lost 4 bases and 1 base respectively, with 13 bases between them. The CDR3 nucleotides are TGCGCCAGCAGCCCCAGGGGAGTAGGGAACACTGAAGCTTTCTTT. It yields the protein CASSPRGVGNTEAFF.

V gene TRBV9 combines with J gene TRBJ2-2; D unclear. The V end lost 0 bases, the J end lost 7 bases, and 10 bases lay between the germline ends. CDR1 is SGDLS, CDR2 YYNGEE, per germline. The CDR3 covers 14 residues. This CDR3 reads CASSVAAQVGELFF. CDR3 DNA sequence: TGTGCCAGCAGCGTAGCGGCGCAGGTCGGGGAGCTGTTTTTT.

This chain connects TRBV19 to TRBJ1-4; D gene unclear. CDR1 is LNHDA and CDR2 is SQIVND in the germline V gene (reference sequence). This CDR3 has 12 amino acids. V dropped 3 bases and J dropped 8 bases, with 7 bases sitting between them. As DNA, the CDR3 is TGTGCCAGTAGTATGACTCACGAAAAACTGTTTTTT. Amino acids: CASSMTHEKLFF. The full variable domain, rest sourced from reference TRBV19 and TRBJ1-4, is DGGITQSPKYLFRKEGQNVTLSCEQNLNHDAMYWYRQDPGQGLRLIYYSQIVNDFQKGDIAEGYSVSREKKESFPLTVTSAQKNPTAFYLCASSMTHEKLFFGSGTQLSVL.

This clone appeared once. The rearrangement uses TRBV18 and TRBJ2-5; 13 nucleotides agree with TRBD2. There are 17 residues in the CDR3. Germline assignment: CDR1 KGHSH and CDR2 LQKENI. Germline trimming cut 1 base from V and 4 bases from J; bases unmatched to any gene: 6. The CDR3 loop is CASSPQEGLAGVETQYF. The CDR3 coding sequence is TGTGCCAGCTCACCACAGGAAGGACTAGCGGGGGTAGAGACCCAGTACTTC.

DNA for the CDR3: TGCGCCAGCGGTAGACAGGGTCCGAACACCGGGGAGCTGTTTTTT. Translated: CASGRQGPNTGELFF. The chain combines TRBV5-1 with TRBJ2-2; 7 bases match TRBD1. V lost 7 bases, J lost 0 bases, and 6 bases stayed unmatched. The CDR3 runs 15 residues. Germline CDR1 reads SGHRS; CDR2 reads YFSETQ.

This clone has only one observation. This chain links TRBV11-2 with TRBJ2-7; D is ambiguous. V was cut by 7 bases and J by 4 bases, with 8 bases left in between. Germline loops: CDR1 SGHAT, CDR2 FQNNGV. The CDR3 sequence is 11 residues long. CDR3 amino acids: CASTSTYEQYF. CDR3 nucleotide sequence: TGTGCCAGCACCTCCACATACGAGCAGTACTTC. Full variable domain (outside the CDR3, taken from reference TRBV11-2 and TRBJ2-7): EAGVAQSPRYKIIEKRQSVAFWCNPISGHATLYWYQQILGQGPKLLIQFQNNGVVDDSQLPKDRFSAERLKGVDSTLKIQPAKLEDSAVYLCASTSTYEQYFGPGTRLTVT.

The genes are TRBV4-1 and TRBJ2-5; 9 bases are shared with TRBD2. This CDR3 is built from 16 residues. Germline loops: CDR1 MGHRA, CDR2 YSYEKL. Germline trimming cut 4 bases from V and 7 bases from J; bases unmatched to any gene: 13. CDR3 nucleotides: TGCGCCAGCAGCCCCTCAACCGGGACTAGCTCCGGGACCCAGTACTTC. It specifies CASSPSTGTSSGTQYF.

V is TRBV27 and J is TRBJ1-2, with 10 bases that match TRBD1. Looked up from germline, CDR1 is MNHEY and CDR2 is SMNVEV (reference sequence). The CDR3 spans 13 residues. The V and J ends lost 5 bases and 8 bases, in that order; junction bases with no gene match: 5. The CDR3 reads CASSAGQGGGYTF. The CDR3 nucleotides are TGTGCCAGCAGTGCTGGACAGGGGGGCGGCTACACCTTC.

This chain's CDR3 is CASSAGTGNQPQHF. The CDR3 DNA sequence: TGTGCCAGCTCCGCCGGGACAGGGAACCAGCCCCAGCATTTT. The genes are TRBV18 and TRBJ1-5, with 9 bases matching TRBD1. Germline V lookup: CDR1 KGHSH, CDR2 LQKENI. This CDR3 region has 14 residues. V was clipped by 6 bases and J by 7 bases; unmatched bases: 7.

The chain links TRBV11-3 to TRBJ2-1; TRBD1 matches at 8 bases. With 3 bases clipped from V and 6 bases from J, the junction kept 13 bases outside the gene matches. The CDR3 sequence is 17 residues long. Per the germline V gene, CDR1 is SGHNT and CDR2 is YENEEA. The CDR3 DNA sequence: TGTGCCAGCAGCTTGGGTATTGACAGGGGAGTGGGCAATGAGCAGTTCTTC. It yields the protein CASSLGIDRGVGNEQFF.

This clone appeared a few times. The V and J genes are TRBV5-4 and TRBJ1-2; 9 bases are a match to TRBD1. This CDR3 contains 14 residues. Unmatched junction bases numbered 6, after V lost 2 bases and J lost 7 bases. Germline loops: CDR1 SGHNT, CDR2 YYREEE (reference sequence). CDR3 bases: TGTGCCAGCAGCTTCGTGGGGACAGGGTTTGGCTACACCTTC. Translation gives CASSFVGTGFGYTF. Based on the CDR3 plus reference TRBV5-4 and TRBJ1-2, the full variable domain is ETGVTQSPTHLIKTRGQQVTLRCSSQSGHNTVSWYQQALGQGPQFIFQYYREEENGRGNFPPRFSGLQFPNYSSELNVNALELDDSALYLCASSFVGTGFGYTFGSGTRLTVV.

The chain carries TRBV19 and TRBJ2-7; D might be TRBD1 (5 bases). The V and J ends lost 3 bases and 3 bases respectively, with 9 bases between them. The germline CDR1 and CDR2 sequences are LNHDA and SQIVND (reference sequence). The CDR3 runs 13 residues. Written as DNA, the CDR3 is TGTGCCAGTAGTATGCAGGGAATCTACGAGCAGTACTTC. Translating it yields CASSMQGIYEQYF.

The rearrangement joins TRBV5-1 to TRBJ1-6; 7 bases line up with TRBD1. This CDR3 spans 14 amino acids. V shed 5 bases, J shed 5 bases, and the junction held 4 bases outside the gene matches. Germline V gene lookup returns CDR1 SGHRS and CDR2 YFSETQ. This CDR3 is CASSTGVNNSPLHF. Here the CDR3 DNA reads TGCGCCAGCAGTACAGGGGTCAATAATTCACCCCTCCACTTT. Together with reference TRBV5-1 and TRBJ1-6, the CDR3 gives the full variable domain: KAGVTQTPRYLIKTRGQQVTLSCSPISGHRSVSWYQQTPGQGLQFLFEYFSETQRNKGNFPGRFSGRQFSNSRSEMNVSTLELGDSALYLCASSTGVNNSPLHFGNGTRLTVT.

J is TRBJ1-1 and V is TRBV9; tentatively, D is TRBD1 (5 bases). V dropped 0 bases and J dropped 3 bases, with 12 bases sitting between them. CDR1 is SGDLS, CDR2 YYNGEE, per germline. The CDR3 has 15 amino acids. In DNA, the CDR3 is TGTGCCAGCAGCGTAGAAGGAGGGGCCGACACTGAAGCTTTCTTT. Its translation is CASSVEGGADTEAFF. Complete variable domain (other parts from reference TRBV9 and TRBJ1-1): DSGVTQTPKHLITATGQRVTLRCSPRSGDLSVYWYQQSLDQGLQFLIQYYNGEERAKGNILERFSAQQFPDLHSELNLSSLELGDSALYFCASSVEGGADTEAFFGQGTRLTVV.

The CDR3 DNA follows: TGTGCCAGCAGCGCCCGCGGGACAGGGAACGGTAACTATGGCTACACCTTC. As protein: CASSARGTGNGNYGYTF. The chain couples TRBV9 to TRBJ1-2; 9 bases are shared with TRBD1. The V and J ends lost 3 bases and 1 base, in that order; junction bases with no gene match: 10. Germline V CDR1 and CDR2: SGDLS, YYNGEE. The CDR3 has 17 amino acids.

The V gene is TRBV3-1 (or the pseudogene TRBV3-2), the J gene TRBJ1-6; TRBD1 is a possible D gene (6 bases). The germline CDR1 and CDR2 sequences are LGHDT and YNNKEL (reference sequence). This CDR3 contains 13 residues. V was pared by 2 bases and J by 7 bases, with 6 bases between. This CDR3 reads CASSQTGNSPLHF. The DNA for the CDR3 is TGTGCCAGCAGCCAAACAGGGAATTCACCCCTCCACTTT.

The chain has TRBV3-1 (or the pseudogene TRBV3-2) and TRBJ1-2; perhaps TRBD1 as D (5 bases). The CDR3 consists of 13 residues. Trimming cost V 4 bases and J 0 bases, with 6 bases left between them. Germline V gene sequence: CDR1 LGHDT, CDR2 YNNKEL (reference sequence). The CDR3 coding sequence is TGTGCCAGCAGCCGGGGGGCTAACTATGGCTACACCTTC. Translated: CASSRGANYGYTF.

The chain uses TRBV19 and TRBJ1-5; TRBD1 matches 7 bases. This CDR3 is built from 13 residues. Trimming took 4 bases from V and 7 from J; bases not matched to a gene: 4. Germline assignment: CDR1 LNHDA and CDR2 SQIVND (reference sequence). In DNA form, the CDR3 reads TGTGCCAGTAGTAGTCCAGGGGGACAGCCCCAGCATTTT. This sequence encodes CASSSPGGQPQHF.

This chain links TRBV5-1 with TRBJ2-1, with 7 bases identical to TRBD1. The germline CDR1 and CDR2 sequences are SGHRS and YFSETQ. This CDR3 has 14 amino acids. V lost 4 bases and J lost 10; bases outside the gene matches: 11. The CDR3 spells CASSLTGPRVEQFF. The CDR3 DNA sequence: TGCGCCAGCAGCCTGACAGGGCCCAGGGTCGAGCAGTTCTTC.

The rearrangement links TRBV5-5 to TRBJ2-3, with D maybe TRBD1 (6 bases). This CDR3 region has 16 residues. The ends were cut back, 4 bases at V and 2 bases at J, with 17 bases in the middle. In germline, CDR1 is SGHKS, CDR2 YYEKEE (reference sequence). CDR3 sequence reads: CASSGGQTRTTDTQYF. CDR3 coding DNA: TGTGCCAGCAGCGGAGGACAGACCCGAACCACAGATACGCAGTATTTT.

The V and J genes are TRBV5-5 and TRBJ2-1; 7 bases match TRBD1. Unmatched junction bases numbered 10, after V lost 1 base and J lost 9 bases. The germline CDR1 and CDR2 sequences are SGHKS and YYEKEE (reference sequence). This CDR3 is 15 amino acids long. The CDR3 loop is CASSLPRDSYVEQFF. CDR3 sequence (DNA): TGTGCCAGCAGCTTGCCCCGGGACAGTTACGTTGAGCAGTTCTTC.

The V gene is TRBV19, the J gene TRBJ2-7; a weak D match, TRBD1 (6 bases). The CDR3 contains 15 residues. Germline loops: CDR1 LNHDA, CDR2 SQIVND (reference sequence). V was trimmed by 9 bases and J by 2 bases, leaving 20 bases between them. CDR3 region: CASKARQAMTYEQYF. CDR3 sequence (DNA): TGTGCCAGCAAGGCCCGACAGGCGATGACCTACGAGCAGTACTTC.

The rearrangement uses TRBV9 and TRBJ1-2; 7 nucleotides line up with TRBD1. Trimming cost V 0 bases and J 8 bases; bases outside gene matches: 10. The CDR3 covers 15 residues. Per germline, CDR1 SGDLS and CDR2 YYNGEE. The CDR3 reads CASSVETGLSRGYTF. For the CDR3, the DNA is TGTGCCAGCAGCGTAGAGACAGGGTTATCGAGGGGCTACACCTTC. The full variable domain, with the rest looked up from reference TRBV9 and TRBJ1-2, is DSGVTQTPKHLITATGQRVTLRCSPRSGDLSVYWYQQSLDQGLQFLIQYYNGEERAKGNILERFSAQQFPDLHSELNLSSLELGDSALYFCASSVETGLSRGYTFGSGTRLTVV.

With regard to this clone: Other DNA variants within this sample encode the same CDR3. The rearrangement uses TRBV19 and TRBJ2-2; TRBD1 matches 8 bases. Germline trimming cut 1 base from V and 5 bases from J; bases unmatched to any gene: 3. This CDR3 spans 15 amino acids. Germline CDR1 reads LNHDA; CDR2 reads SQIVND (reference sequence). The chain's CDR3 is CASSIGQGATGELFF. The CDR3 DNA sequence: TGTGCCAGTAGTATAGGTCAGGGGGCGACCGGGGAGCTGTTTTTT.

The chain links TRBV11-2 to TRBJ2-2; no reliable D call. Trimming stripped 5 bases from V and 5 bases from J, with 9 bases between. Germline lookup yields CDR1 SGHAT and CDR2 FQNNGV. CDR3 size: 13 residues. CDR3 sequence reads: CASSPRFTGELFF. The DNA of the CDR3 is TGTGCCAGCAGCCCGCGTTTTACCGGGGAGCTGTTTTTT. Variable domain in full (rest from reference TRBV11-2 and TRBJ2-2): EAGVAQSPRYKIIEKRQSVAFWCNPISGHATLYWYQQILGQGPKLLIQFQNNGVVDDSQLPKDRFSAERLKGVDSTLKIQPAKLEDSAVYLCASSPRFTGELFFGEGSRLTVL.

The gene calls are TRBV3-1 (or the pseudogene TRBV3-2) and TRBJ2-5, with D possibly being TRBD1 (5 bases). Germline values: CDR1 LGHDT, CDR2 YNNKEL (reference sequence). V lost 5 bases to trimming and J lost 1 base, with 11 bases between them. This CDR3 region has 14 residues. The CDR3 DNA is TGTGCCAGCAGCGCTTGGGGCAGCCAAGAGACCCAGTACTTC. Its translation is CASSAWGSQETQYF.

The rearrangement links TRBV6-5 to TRBJ2-5, with TRBD1 matching 9 bases. CDR1 MNHEY and CDR2 SVGAGI come from the germline V gene. The CDR3 loop spans 15 amino acids. With 2 bases clipped from V and 11 bases from J, the junction kept 12 bases outside the gene matches. The CDR3 protein is CASSYPGQGPKVQYF. The CDR3 DNA reads as TGTGCCAGCAGTTACCCCGGACAGGGGCCCAAGGTTCAGTACTTC.

The chain combines TRBV7-3 with TRBJ1-6; 8 nucleotides line up with TRBD1. CDR1 is SGHTA, CDR2 FQGTGA, per germline. V lost 5 bases and J lost 0; bases outside the gene matches: 9. The CDR3 is 18 residues long. Here the CDR3 reads CASSPGQGTASYNSPLHF. The CDR3 bases are TGTGCCAGCAGCCCCGGACAGGGAACCGCCTCCTATAATTCACCCCTCCACTTT.